This is a list of T cell receptor beta chains from one sample in a study of T cell responses to AZD1222 COVID-19 vaccine. The table came from immunoSEQ multiplex PCR; TCRdb's copy has only in-frame clones and leaves some out. Among 140,000 to 150,000 clones, over 85% were seen once, and the ten largest hold roughly 5%. This sample comprised peripheral blood, obtained on day 0 of AZD1222 vaccination. Receptors originate from an adult in good health. Both conserved end residues are part of each CDR3. The D gene is left open where the match is weak. Where a row states a size, it is once, few, many or the class of an expanded clone; other rows omit it.

clone_size	v_call	j_call	d_call	cdr3_aa	cdr3_nt
.	TRBV19	TRBJ1-2	.	CASSSTGLRHGYTF	TGTGCCAGTAGTTCTACAGGGCTTCGGCATGGCTACACCTTC
.	TRBV30	TRBJ1-5	.	CAWRQSNQPQHF	TGTGCCTGGAGGCAGAGCAATCAGCCCCAGCATTTT
.	TRBV18	TRBJ1-4	.	CASSWTITGGANEKLFF	TGTGCCAGCTCCTGGACCATCACGGGGGGCGCTAATGAAAAACTGTTTTTT
.	TRBV2	TRBJ2-1	TRBD2	CASSTGSGRFNEQFF	TGTGCCAGCAGTACCGGTAGCGGGAGGTTCAATGAGCAGTTCTTC
.	TRBV6-1	TRBJ2-2	TRBD2	CASSEAPWLAGGTDGELFF	TGTGCCAGCAGTGAAGCCCCTTGGCTAGCGGGAGGCACCGACGGGGAGCTGTTTTTT
.	TRBV5-1	TRBJ2-1	TRBD2	CASSLAGGRNEQFF	TGCGCCAGCAGTCTAGCGGGAGGGAGGAATGAGCAGTTCTTC
.	TRBV7-9	TRBJ1-5	.	CASSSGQISNQPQHF	TGTGCCAGCAGCTCCGGACAAATTAGCAATCAGCCCCAGCATTTT
.	TRBV3-1/TRBV3-2	TRBJ2-3	.	CASSQNPHTTDTQYF	TGTGCCAGCAGCCAGAACCCACATACGACAGATACGCAGTATTTT
.	TRBV5-1	TRBJ1-2	TRBD1	CASGLGQEDYGYTF	TGCGCCAGCGGCTTAGGACAGGAAGACTATGGCTACACCTTC
.	TRBV28	TRBJ1-5	.	CASRRERGEPQHF	TGTGCCAGCAGACGGGAGAGGGGAGAGCCCCAGCATTTT
.	TRBV3-1/TRBV3-2	TRBJ1-6	TRBD1	CASSPLLGTGPDSPLHF	TGTGCCAGCAGCCCATTACTAGGGACAGGGCCGGATTCACCCCTCCACTTT
.	TRBV7-9	TRBJ2-7	.	CASSSSFNNYEQYF	TGTGCCAGCAGCTCCTCCTTCAATAACTACGAGCAGTACTTC
.	TRBV7-6	TRBJ2-7	.	CASSLADAGTYEQYF	TGTGCCAGCAGCTTAGCGGACGCGGGCACCTACGAGCAGTACTTC
.	TRBV15	TRBJ2-2	.	CATSRDWRARTGELFF	TGTGCCACCAGCAGAGATTGGCGGGCGCGGACCGGGGAGCTGTTTTTT
.	TRBV27	TRBJ2-1	TRBD1	CASGDGQGTFNEQFF	TGTGCCAGCGGCGATGGACAGGGGACTTTCAATGAGCAGTTCTTC
.	TRBV12-3/TRBV12-4	TRBJ2-4	.	CASSRDSKGIQYF	TGTGCCAGCAGTCGGGACTCGAAGGGCATTCAGTACTTC
.	TRBV5-4	TRBJ2-2	TRBD2	CASSFLTSGTWDTGELFF	TGTGCCAGCAGCTTTCTGACTAGCGGGACGTGGGACACCGGGGAGCTGTTTTTT
.	TRBV28	TRBJ1-2	.	CASRLLLGYGYTF	TGTGCCAGCAGACTATTACTAGGGTATGGCTACACCTTC
few	TRBV21-1	TRBJ2-7	.	CASSKAGTSGGDEQYF	TGTGCCAGCAGCAAAGCGGGGACTAGCGGGGGCGACGAGCAGTACTTC
.	TRBV6-1	TRBJ1-2	TRBD1	CASSEPRGNFYGYTF	TGTGCCAGCAGTGAACCCAGGGGGAATTTCTATGGCTACACCTTC
.	TRBV11-2	TRBJ1-1	.	CASSTGSDTEAFF	TGTGCCAGCAGTACAGGGAGCGACACTGAAGCTTTCTTT
.	TRBV7-2	TRBJ1-1	.	CASSSSWEDTEAFF	TGTGCCAGCAGCTCTTCCTGGGAGGACACTGAAGCTTTCTTT
few	TRBV7-9	TRBJ2-7	.	CASSQGGGLGYEQYF	TGTGCCAGCAGCCAGGGCGGAGGTCTGGGGTACGAGCAGTACTTC
.	TRBV4-1	TRBJ1-6	TRBD1	CASSQGQGNNSPLHF	TGCGCCAGCAGCCAAGGACAGGGAAATAATTCACCCCTCCACTTT
once	TRBV10-3	TRBJ2-1	.	CAISEGMPRDEQFF	TGTGCCATCAGTGAGGGAATGCCACGGGATGAGCAGTTCTTC
.	TRBV6-5	TRBJ1-5	.	CASSYHRAPGQPQHF	TGTGCCAGCAGTTACCACAGGGCTCCCGGTCAGCCCCAGCATTTT
.	TRBV14	TRBJ2-4	TRBD1	CASSSGTGNIQYF	TGTGCCAGCAGCTCCGGGACAGGGAACATTCAGTACTTC
.	TRBV18	TRBJ1-4	TRBD1	CASSANRGTNEKLFF	TGTGCCAGCTCAGCTAACAGGGGAACTAATGAAAAACTGTTTTTT
once	TRBV10-3	TRBJ1-4	.	CAIRGRYNEKLFF	TGTGCCATCCGGGGCAGATATAATGAAAAACTGTTTTTT
.	TRBV9	TRBJ2-1	TRBD2	CASSVGLAGGNEQFF	TGTGCCAGCAGCGTAGGACTAGCGGGAGGTAATGAGCAGTTCTTC
.	TRBV27	TRBJ1-2	.	CASSLSGRYYGYTF	TGTGCCAGCAGTTTATCGGGACGGTACTATGGCTACACCTTC
.	TRBV28	TRBJ2-2	.	CASRKRRDGRNTGELFF	TGTGCCAGCAGAAAGCGCCGGGACGGCAGGAACACCGGGGAGCTGTTTTTT
.	TRBV7-7	TRBJ1-2	.	CASSLRRTNYGYTF	TGTGCTAGCAGCTTAAGGCGGACTAACTATGGCTACACCTTC
once	TRBV3-1/TRBV3-2	TRBJ1-2	.	CASSQDPGFYGYTF	TGTGCCAGCAGCCAAGATCCAGGGTTCTATGGCTACACCTTC
.	TRBV28	TRBJ2-1	TRBD2	CASSGSSGLSYNEQFF	TGTGCCAGCAGTGGATCTAGCGGACTCTCCTACAATGAGCAGTTCTTC
.	TRBV19	TRBJ1-6	.	CASSTDLPRSSPLHF	TGTGCCAGTAGTACGGACCTTCCTAGGAGTTCACCCCTCCACTTT
.	TRBV28	TRBJ2-1	TRBD2	CASNLAGENEQFF	TGTGCCAGCAACCTAGCGGGAGAGAATGAGCAGTTCTTC